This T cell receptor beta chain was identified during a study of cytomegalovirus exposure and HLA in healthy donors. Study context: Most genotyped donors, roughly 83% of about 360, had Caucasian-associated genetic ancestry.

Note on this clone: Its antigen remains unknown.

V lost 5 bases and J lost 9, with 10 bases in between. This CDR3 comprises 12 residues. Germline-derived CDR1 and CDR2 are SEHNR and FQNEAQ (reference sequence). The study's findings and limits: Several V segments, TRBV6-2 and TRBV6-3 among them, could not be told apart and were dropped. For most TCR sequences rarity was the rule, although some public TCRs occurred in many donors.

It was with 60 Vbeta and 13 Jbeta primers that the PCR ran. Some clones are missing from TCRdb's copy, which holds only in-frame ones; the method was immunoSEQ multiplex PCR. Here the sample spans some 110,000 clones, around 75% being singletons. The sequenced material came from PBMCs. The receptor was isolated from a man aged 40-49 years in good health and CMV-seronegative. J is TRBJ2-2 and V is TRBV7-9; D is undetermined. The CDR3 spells CASSPGRWELFF. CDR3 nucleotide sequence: TGTGCCAGCAGCCCTGGTCGGTGGGAGCTGTTTTTT.